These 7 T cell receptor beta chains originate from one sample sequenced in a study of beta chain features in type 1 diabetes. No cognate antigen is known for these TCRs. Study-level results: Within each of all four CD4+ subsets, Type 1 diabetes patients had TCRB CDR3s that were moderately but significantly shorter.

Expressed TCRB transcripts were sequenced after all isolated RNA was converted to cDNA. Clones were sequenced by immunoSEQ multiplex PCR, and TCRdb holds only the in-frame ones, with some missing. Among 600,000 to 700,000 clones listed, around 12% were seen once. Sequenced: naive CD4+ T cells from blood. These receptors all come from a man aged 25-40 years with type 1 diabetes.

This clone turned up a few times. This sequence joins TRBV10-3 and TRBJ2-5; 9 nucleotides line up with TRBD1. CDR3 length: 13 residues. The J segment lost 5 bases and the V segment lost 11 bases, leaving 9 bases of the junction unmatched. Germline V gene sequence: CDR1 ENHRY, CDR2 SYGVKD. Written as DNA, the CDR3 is TGTGCCGCTACAGGGGGCGCGGGTGAGACCCAGTACTTC. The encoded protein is CAATGGAGETQYF.

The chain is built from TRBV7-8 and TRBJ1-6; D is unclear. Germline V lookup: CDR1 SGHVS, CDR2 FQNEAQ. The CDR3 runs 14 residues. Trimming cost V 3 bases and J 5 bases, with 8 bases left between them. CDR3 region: CASSFQTNNSPLHF. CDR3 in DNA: TGTGCCAGCAGCTTCCAGACAAATAATTCACCCCTCCACTTT.

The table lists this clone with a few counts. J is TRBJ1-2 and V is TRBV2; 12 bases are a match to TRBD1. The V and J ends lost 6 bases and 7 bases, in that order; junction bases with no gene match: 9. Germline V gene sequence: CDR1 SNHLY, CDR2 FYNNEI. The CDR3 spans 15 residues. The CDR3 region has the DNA TGTGCCAGCAGCCCACCGGGACAGGGGGCATTTGGCTACACCTTC. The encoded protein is CASSPPGQGAFGYTF.

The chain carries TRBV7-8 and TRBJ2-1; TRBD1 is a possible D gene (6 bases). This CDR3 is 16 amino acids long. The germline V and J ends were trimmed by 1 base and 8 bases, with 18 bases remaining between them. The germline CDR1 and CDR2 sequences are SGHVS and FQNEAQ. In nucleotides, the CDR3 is TGTGCCAGCAGCTTAGAGGTCGGCAGGGGATTGGATGAGCAGTTCTTC. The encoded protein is CASSLEVGRGLDEQFF.

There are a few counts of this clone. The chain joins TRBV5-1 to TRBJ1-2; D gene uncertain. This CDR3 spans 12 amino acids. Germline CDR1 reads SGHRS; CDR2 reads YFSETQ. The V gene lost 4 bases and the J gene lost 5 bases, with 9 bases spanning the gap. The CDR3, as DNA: TGCGCCAGCAGCGGGGAAGGATATGGCTACACCTTC. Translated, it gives CASSGEGYGYTF.

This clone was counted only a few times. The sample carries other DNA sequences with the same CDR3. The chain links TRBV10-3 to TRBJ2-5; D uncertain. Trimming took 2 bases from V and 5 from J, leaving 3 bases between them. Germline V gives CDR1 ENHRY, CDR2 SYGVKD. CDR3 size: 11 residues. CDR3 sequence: CAISERETQYF. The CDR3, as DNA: TGTGCCATCAGTGAGAGGGAGACCCAGTACTTC.

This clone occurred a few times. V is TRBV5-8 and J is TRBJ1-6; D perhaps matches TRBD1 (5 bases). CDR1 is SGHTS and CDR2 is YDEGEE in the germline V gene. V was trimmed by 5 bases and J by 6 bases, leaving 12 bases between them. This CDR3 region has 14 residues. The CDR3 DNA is TGTGCCAGCAGGGCAGGGAGGAGTAATTCACCCCTCCACTTT. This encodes CASRAGRSNSPLHF.